These 5 T cell receptor beta chains were all obtained from the same sample, sequenced in a study of CD8 T cells in ankylosing spondylitis. Points from the study as a whole: Ankylosing spondylitis blood appeared to be characterized by a TCR beta motif of roughly eight highly homologous variants.

Their recognized antigens are unknown. MiXCR was run by TCRdb on the 5' RACE reads, yielding one entry per CDR3 protein. The sample contains about 330,000 distinct CDR3 sequences, around 8% of which appear only once. The sequencing sample was made of blood, either unsorted or a sorted T cell fraction (not recorded which). These TCRs come from a male donor with ankylosing spondylitis.

Only a few counts were recorded for this clonotype. The V gene is TRBV11-2, the J gene TRBJ2-7, with D possibly matching TRBD2 (6 bases). V shed 4 bases and J shed 0 bases, with 16 bases lying between them. The germline gives CDR1 SGHAT, CDR2 FQNNGV. The CDR3 totals 16 residues. CDR3: CASSSAGTPFSYEQYF. CDR3 DNA sequence: TGTGCCAGCAGCTCTGCCGGGACTCCCTTCTCCTACGAGCAGTACTTC.

This clonotype was found many times. V gene TRBV6-2 or TRBV6-3 combines with J gene TRBJ2-1; 9 nucleotides align to TRBD1. The CDR3 sequence is 15 residues long. V dropped 7 bases and J dropped 2; count of bases not matched to a gene: 6. CDR1 is MNHEY and CDR2 is SVGEGT in the germline V gene. CDR3 bases: TGTGCCAGCACACGACAGGGGGTGACCTACAATGAGCAGTTCTTC. It codes for CASTRQGVTYNEQFF.

This clonotype was observed many times. The chain links TRBV27 to TRBJ1-2; D might be TRBD1 (5 bases). The CDR3 is 14 residues long. From germline, CDR1 is MNHEY and CDR2 SMNVEV (reference sequence). V lost 9 bases, J lost 8 bases, and 22 bases lay in between. Here the CDR3 DNA reads TGTGCCAGTAGGTCACGGGGCGAAATCCCCGGCTACACCTTC. Its protein is CASRSRGEIPGYTF.

Concerning this clonotype: At one end the junction does not follow the germline gene, possibly because of a read error. This chain uses TRBV9 with TRBJ1-1; perhaps TRBD1 as D (6 bases). Germline V gene sequence: CDR1 SGDLS, CDR2 YYNGEE. The CDR3 runs to 17 residues. This chain's CDR3 is CASSVQPGQPMNTEALF. In DNA form, the CDR3 reads TGTGCCAGCAGCGTCCAACCGGGACAACCAATGAACACTGAAGCTCTCTTT.

The rearrangement uses TRBV12-3 or TRBV12-4 and TRBJ1-1, with D uncertain. This CDR3 has 14 amino acids. Trimming pared 6 bases from V and 7 bases from J, leaving 18 bases between. Written as DNA, the CDR3 is TGTGCCAGCAGCCCAGCTGGAGAGGGTGGTGAAGCTTTCTTT. The encoded protein is CASSPAGEGGEAFF.